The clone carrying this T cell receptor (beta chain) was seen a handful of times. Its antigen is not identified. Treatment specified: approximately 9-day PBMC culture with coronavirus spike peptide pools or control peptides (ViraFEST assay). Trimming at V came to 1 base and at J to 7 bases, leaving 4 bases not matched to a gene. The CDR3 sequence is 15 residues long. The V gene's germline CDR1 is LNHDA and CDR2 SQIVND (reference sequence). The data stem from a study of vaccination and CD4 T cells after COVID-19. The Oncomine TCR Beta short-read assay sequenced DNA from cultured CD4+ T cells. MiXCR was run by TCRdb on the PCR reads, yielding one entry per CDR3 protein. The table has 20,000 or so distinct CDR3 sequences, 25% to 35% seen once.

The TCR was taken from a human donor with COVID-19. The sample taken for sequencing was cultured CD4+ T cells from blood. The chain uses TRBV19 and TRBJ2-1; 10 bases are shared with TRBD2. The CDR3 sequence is CASSIASGGWNEQFF. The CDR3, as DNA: TGTGCCAGTAGTATAGCTAGCGGGGGTTGGAATGAGCAGTTCTTC.